This T cell receptor (beta chain) was sequenced in a study of blood T cell repertoires in COVID-19. Study-level background: Whether acute or convalescent, the COVID-19 samples came from the United States, Italy and Spain.

CDR3 length: 15 amino acids. From germline, CDR1 is SGDLS and CDR2 YYNGEE. V dropped 3 bases and J dropped 0 bases, with 10 bases sitting between them. Original processing methods: It was from reference gene primer amplification that nucleated cell counts were estimated. Measured with immunoSEQ multiplex PCR; TCRdb has only the in-frame clones, and not every one. V and J calls and clone size are those listed in that table; D and trimming were worked out from the DNA. The profile shows about 160,000 clones, around 84% of them singletons. The chain uses TRBV9 and TRBJ1-3; D is uncertain. The TCR originated in a woman between 45 and 65 years old who had recovered from COVID-19. The material sequenced was PBMCs or T cells enriched from blood (not recorded which). The CDR3 bases are TGTGCCAGCAGCGCGACGGGGTTCTCTGGAAACACCATATATTTT. Residues: CASSATGFSGNTIYF.